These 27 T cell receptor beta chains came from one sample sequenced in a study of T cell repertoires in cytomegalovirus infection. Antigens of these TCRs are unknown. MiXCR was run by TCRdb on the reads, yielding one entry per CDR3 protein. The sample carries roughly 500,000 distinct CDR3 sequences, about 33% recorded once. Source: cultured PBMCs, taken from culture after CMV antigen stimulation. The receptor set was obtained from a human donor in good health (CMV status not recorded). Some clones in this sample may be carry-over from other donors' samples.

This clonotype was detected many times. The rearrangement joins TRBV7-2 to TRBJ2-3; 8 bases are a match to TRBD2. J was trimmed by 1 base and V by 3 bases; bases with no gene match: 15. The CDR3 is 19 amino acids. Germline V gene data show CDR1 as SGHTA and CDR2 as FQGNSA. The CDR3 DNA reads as TGTGCCAGCAGCTTCCAACTAGCGGTGAATTATGGGGGCACAGATACGCAGTATTTT. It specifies CASSFQLAVNYGGTDTQYF.

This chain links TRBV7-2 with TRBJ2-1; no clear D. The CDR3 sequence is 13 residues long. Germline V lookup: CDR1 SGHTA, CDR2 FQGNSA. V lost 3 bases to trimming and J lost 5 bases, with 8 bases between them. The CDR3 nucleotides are TGTGCCAGCAGCTTTGAGGTTAACAATGAGCAGTTCTTC. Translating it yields CASSFEVNNEQFF.

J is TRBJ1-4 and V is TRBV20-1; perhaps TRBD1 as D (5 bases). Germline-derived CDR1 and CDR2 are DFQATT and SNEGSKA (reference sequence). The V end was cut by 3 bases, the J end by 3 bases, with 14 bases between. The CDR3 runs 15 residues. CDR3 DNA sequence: TGCAGTGCTAGGAAACCCGTAGGGGCTAATGAAAAACTGTTTTTT. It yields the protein CSARKPVGANEKLFF.

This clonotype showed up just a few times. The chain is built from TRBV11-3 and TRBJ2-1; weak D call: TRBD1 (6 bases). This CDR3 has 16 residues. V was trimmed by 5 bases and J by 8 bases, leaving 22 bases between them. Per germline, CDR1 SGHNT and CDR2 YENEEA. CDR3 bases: TGTGCCAGCAGCCACCTAAATCCGCAGGGGAATTATGAGCAGTTCTTC. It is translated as CASSHLNPQGNYEQFF.

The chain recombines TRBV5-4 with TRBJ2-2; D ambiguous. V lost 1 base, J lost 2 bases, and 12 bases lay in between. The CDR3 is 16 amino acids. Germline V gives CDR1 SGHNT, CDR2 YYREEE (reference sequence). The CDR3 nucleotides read TGTGCCAGCAGCTTGAACTCAGGCATCAACACCGGGGAGCTGTTTTTT. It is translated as CASSLNSGINTGELFF.

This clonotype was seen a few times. The CDR3 loop reads CASSEGVGVGAFF. Here the CDR3 DNA reads TGTGCCAGCAGCGAGGGGGTGGGAGTTGGAGCTTTCTTT. The chain joins TRBV7-2 to TRBJ1-1; D possibly corresponds to TRBD1 (6 bases). Trimming took off 5 bases at V and 10 bases at J, with 17 bases between the two ends. CDR1 is SGHTA and CDR2 is FQGNSA in the germline V gene. This CDR3 contains 13 residues.

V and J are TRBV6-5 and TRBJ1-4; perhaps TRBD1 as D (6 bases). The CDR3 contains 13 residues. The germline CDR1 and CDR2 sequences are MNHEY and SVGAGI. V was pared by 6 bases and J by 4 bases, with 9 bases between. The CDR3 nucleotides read TGTGCCAGCAGGACAGGATTTAATGAAAAACTGTTTTTT. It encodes CASRTGFNEKLFF.

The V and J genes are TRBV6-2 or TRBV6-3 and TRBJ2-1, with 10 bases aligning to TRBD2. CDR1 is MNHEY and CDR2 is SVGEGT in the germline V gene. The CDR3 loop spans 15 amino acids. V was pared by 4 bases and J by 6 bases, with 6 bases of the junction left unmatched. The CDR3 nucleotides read TGTGCCAGCAGTTCTTGGGCTAGCGGGGGCAATGAGCAGTTCTTC. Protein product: CASSSWASGGNEQFF.

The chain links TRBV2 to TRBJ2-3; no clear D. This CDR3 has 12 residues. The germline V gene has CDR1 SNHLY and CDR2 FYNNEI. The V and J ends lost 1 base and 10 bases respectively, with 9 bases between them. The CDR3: CASSEVRISQYF. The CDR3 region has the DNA TGTGCCAGCAGTGAAGTCCGAATTTCGCAGTATTTT.

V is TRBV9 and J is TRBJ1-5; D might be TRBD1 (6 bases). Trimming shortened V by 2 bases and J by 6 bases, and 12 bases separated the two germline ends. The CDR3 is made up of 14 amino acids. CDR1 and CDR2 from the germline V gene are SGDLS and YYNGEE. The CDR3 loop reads CASSVSGDGQPQHF. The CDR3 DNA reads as TGTGCCAGCAGCGTTTCAGGGGATGGTCAGCCCCAGCATTTT.

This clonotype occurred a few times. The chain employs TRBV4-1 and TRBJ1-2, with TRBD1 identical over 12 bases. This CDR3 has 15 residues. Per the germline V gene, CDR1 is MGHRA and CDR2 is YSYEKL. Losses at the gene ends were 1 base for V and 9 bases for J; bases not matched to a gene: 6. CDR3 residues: CASSQVGTGGPSYTF. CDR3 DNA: TGCGCCAGCAGCCAAGTCGGGACAGGGGGCCCGAGCTACACCTTC.

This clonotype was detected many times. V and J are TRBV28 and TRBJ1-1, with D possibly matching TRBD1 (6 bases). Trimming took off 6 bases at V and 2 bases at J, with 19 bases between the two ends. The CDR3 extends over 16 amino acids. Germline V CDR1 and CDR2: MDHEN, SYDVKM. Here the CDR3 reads CASSEWGGGRNTEAFF. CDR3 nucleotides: TGTGCCAGCAGCGAATGGGGCGGGGGCCGAAACACTGAAGCTTTCTTT. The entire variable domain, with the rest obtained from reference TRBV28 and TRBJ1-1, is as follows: DVKVTQSSRYLVKRTGEKVFLECVQDMDHENMFWYRQDPGLGLRLIYFSYDVKMKEKGDIPEGYSVSREKKERFSLILESASTNQTSMYLCASSEWGGGRNTEAFFGQGTRLTVV.

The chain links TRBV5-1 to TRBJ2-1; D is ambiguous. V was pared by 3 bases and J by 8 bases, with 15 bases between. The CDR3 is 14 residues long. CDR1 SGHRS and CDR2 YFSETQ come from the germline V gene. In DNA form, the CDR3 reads TGCGCCAGCAGCTCCCCTCACGTTGCCGATGAGCAGTTCTTC. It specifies CASSSPHVADEQFF.

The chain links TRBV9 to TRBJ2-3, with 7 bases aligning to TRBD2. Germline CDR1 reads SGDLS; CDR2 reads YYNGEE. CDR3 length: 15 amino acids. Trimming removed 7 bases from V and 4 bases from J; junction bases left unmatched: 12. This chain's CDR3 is CASSPGGSMSDTQYF. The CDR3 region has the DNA TGTGCCAGCTCCCCCGGCGGGAGTATGTCAGATACGCAGTATTTT.

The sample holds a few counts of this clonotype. CDR3 sequence reads: CSARAPGLAGGQVYNEQFF. DNA of the CDR3: TGCAGTGCTAGAGCCCCGGGACTAGCGGGGGGACAGGTCTACAATGAGCAGTTCTTC. This chain connects TRBV20-1 to TRBJ2-1, with 15 positions matching TRBD2. CDR3 size: 19 residues. Germline CDR1 reads DFQATT; CDR2 reads SNEGSKA (reference sequence). Losses at the gene ends were 1 base for V and 3 bases for J; bases not matched to a gene: 10.

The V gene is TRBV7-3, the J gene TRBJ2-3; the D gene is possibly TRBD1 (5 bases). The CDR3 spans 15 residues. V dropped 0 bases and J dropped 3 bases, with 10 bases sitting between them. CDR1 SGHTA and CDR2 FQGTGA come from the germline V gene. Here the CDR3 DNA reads TGTGCCAGCAGCTTAACGCAGGGTCTGACAGATACGCAGTATTTT. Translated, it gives CASSLTQGLTDTQYF.

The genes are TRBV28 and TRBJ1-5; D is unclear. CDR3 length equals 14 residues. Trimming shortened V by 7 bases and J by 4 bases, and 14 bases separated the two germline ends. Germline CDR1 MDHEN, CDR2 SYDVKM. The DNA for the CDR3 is TGTGCCAGCAACCGGGTCCCACCAAATCAGCCCCAGCATTTT. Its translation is CASNRVPPNQPQHF.

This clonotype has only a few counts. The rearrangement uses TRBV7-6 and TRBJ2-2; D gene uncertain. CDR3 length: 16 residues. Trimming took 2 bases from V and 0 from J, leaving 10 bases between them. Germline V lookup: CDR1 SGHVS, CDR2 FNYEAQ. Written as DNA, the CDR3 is TGTGCCAGCAGCTTATCAGTCAACGCGAACACCGGGGAGCTGTTTTTT. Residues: CASSLSVNANTGELFF.

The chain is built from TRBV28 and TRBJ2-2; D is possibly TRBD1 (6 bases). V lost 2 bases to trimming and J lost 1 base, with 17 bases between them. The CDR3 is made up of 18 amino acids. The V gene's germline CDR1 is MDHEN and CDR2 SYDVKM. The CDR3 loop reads CASSLGLGHPKNTGELFF. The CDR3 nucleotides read TGTGCCAGCAGTTTAGGGCTGGGACACCCGAAGAACACCGGGGAGCTGTTTTTT.

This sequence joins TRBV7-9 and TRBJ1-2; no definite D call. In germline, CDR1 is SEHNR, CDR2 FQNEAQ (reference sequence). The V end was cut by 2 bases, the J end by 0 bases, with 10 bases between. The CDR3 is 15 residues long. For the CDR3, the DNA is TGTGCCAGCAGCTTATATGGGCAGACTAACTATGGCTACACCTTC. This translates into CASSLYGQTNYGYTF.

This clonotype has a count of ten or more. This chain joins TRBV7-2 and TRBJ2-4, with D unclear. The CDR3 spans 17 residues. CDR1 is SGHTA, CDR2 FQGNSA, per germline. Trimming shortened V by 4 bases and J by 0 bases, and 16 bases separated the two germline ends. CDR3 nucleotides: TGTGCCAGCAGCTCCCCGACGCCTGGCCTAGCCAAAAACATTCAGTACTTC. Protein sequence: CASSSPTPGLAKNIQYF.

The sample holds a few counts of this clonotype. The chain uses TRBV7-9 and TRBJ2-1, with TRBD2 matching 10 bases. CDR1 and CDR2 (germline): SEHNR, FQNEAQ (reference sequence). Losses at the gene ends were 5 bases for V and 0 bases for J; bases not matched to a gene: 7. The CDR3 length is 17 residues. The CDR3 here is CASSPPSGSLSYNEQFF. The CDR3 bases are TGTGCCAGCAGCCCACCTAGCGGGAGCCTCTCCTACAATGAGCAGTTCTTC. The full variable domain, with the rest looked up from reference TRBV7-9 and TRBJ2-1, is DTGVSQNPRHKITKRGQNVTFRCDPISEHNRLYWYRQTLGQGPEFLTYFQNEAQLEKSRLLSDRFSAERPKGSFSTLEIQRTEQGDSAMYLCASSPPSGSLSYNEQFFGPGTRLTVL.

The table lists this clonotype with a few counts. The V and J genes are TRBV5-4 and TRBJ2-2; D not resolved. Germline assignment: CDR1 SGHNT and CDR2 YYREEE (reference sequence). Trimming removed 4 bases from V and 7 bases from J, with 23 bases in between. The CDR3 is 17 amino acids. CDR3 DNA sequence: TGTGCCAGCAGCCCCTTGCCTACGCGAGCTGTAATCGGGGAGCTGTTTTTT. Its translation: CASSPLPTRAVIGELFF.

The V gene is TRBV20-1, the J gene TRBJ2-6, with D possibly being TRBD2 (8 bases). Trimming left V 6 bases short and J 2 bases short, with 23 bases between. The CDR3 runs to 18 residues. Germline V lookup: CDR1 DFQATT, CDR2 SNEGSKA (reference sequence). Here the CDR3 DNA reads TGCAGTGCCCCGTTTACTAGCGGAGGGGGCGCTGGGGCCAACGTCCTGACTTTC. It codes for CSAPFTSGGGAGANVLTF.

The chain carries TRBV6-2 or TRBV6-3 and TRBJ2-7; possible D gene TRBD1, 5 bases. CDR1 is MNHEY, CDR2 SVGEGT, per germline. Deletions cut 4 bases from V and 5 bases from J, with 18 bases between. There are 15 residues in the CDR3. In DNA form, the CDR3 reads TGTGCCAGCAGTTCGGACGGCAGGGCTTGGAACGAGCAGTACTTC. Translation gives CASSSDGRAWNEQYF.

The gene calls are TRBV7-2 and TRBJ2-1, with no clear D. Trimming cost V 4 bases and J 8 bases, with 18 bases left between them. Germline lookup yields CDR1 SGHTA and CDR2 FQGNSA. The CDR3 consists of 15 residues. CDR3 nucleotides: TGTGCCAGCAGCTATTACCCGGGCCCAACAGATGAGCAGTTCTTC. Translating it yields CASSYYPGPTDEQFF.

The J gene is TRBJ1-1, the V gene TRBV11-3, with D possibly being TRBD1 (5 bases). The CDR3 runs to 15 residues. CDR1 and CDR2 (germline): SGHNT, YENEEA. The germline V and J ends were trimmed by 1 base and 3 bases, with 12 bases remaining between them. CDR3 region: CASSLAERGYTEAFF. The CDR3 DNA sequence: TGTGCCAGCAGCTTAGCCGAGAGGGGATACACTGAAGCTTTCTTT.